This T cell receptor beta chain was sequenced for a study of regulatory T cells in long-lasting Graves disease. Study results and limitations: Among samples with persistent disease, TRBV28, TRBJ1-2 and TRBJ2-5 were favored. Public clonotype sharing was higher in persistent than newly diagnosed patients.

This CDR3 is built from 15 residues. Losses at the gene ends were 5 bases for V and 2 bases for J; bases not matched to a gene: 6. The germline V gene encodes CDR1 SGHDT and CDR2 YYEEEE. The time point here: persistent/refractory GD, antithyroid drugs over 5 years with positive TRAb. Extracted PBMC RNA gave rise to the TCR library. In its sample, this clonotype was seen a few times. Its antigen remains unidentified. Construction of the TCR beta libraries employed iRepertoire HTBI primers in conjunction with Arm-PCR of CDR3 regions. MiXCR, applied by TCRdb to the multiplex PCR reads, yields one record per CDR3 protein. This table holds around 400,000 distinct CDR3 sequences, less than 25% found once.

The sequence was collected from a female donor with Graves disease. The V call is TRBV5-6, the J call TRBJ2-7; TRBD1 agrees at 11 bases. Sequenced material: peripheral blood mononuclear cells (PBMCs), taken when the disease was refractory, from a patient treated with antithyroid drugs. The CDR3 loop reads CASRRAGQGAYEQYF. The CDR3 DNA follows: TGTGCCAGCAGGCGTGCGGGACAGGGGGCCTACGAGCAGTACTTC.